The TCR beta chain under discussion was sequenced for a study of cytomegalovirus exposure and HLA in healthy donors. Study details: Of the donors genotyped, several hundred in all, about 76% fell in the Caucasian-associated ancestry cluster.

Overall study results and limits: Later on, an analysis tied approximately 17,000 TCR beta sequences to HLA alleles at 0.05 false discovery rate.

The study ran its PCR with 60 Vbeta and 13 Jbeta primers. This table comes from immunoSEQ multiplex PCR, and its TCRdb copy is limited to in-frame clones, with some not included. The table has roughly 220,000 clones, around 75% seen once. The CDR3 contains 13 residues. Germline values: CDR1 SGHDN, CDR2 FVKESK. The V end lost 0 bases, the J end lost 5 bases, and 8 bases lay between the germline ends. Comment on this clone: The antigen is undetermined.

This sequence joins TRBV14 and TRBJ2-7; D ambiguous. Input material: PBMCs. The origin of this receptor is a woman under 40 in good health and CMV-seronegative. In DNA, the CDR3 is TGTGCCAGCAGCCAAGATCAGTTGGACGAGCAGTACTTC. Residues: CASSQDQLDEQYF.